The rows below give T cell receptor beta chains drawn from one sample of a study of early T cells in non-severe SARS-CoV-2 infection. TCRdb recomputed calls from the 5' RACE reads with MiXCR, one row per CDR3 protein. The table has about 28,000 distinct CDR3 sequences, around 6% seen once. Sample: whole blood, taken at baseline. These receptors came from an adult who was a healthcare worker with PCR-confirmed SARS-CoV-2 infection or an uninfected control (not recorded which). Both conserved end residues are part of each CDR3. Each record gives: D gene, V gene, J gene, clone size, CDR3 DNA, CDR3 protein. A D gene is named only where the DNA matches it firmly. For some rows the clone size is stated as once, few or many, or as a class when expanded; others skip it.

D: NA; V: TRBV4-2; J: TRBJ1-1; size: few; DNA: TGTGCCAGCAGCCAAGCTAGAGACAGACCCATGAACACTGAAGCTTTCTTT; CDR3: CASSQARDRPMNTEAFF
D: NA; V: TRBV20-1; J: TRBJ1-5; size: NA; DNA: TGCAGTGCTACGAGGGGTAATCAGCCCCAGCATTTT; CDR3: CSATRGNQPQHF
D: NA; V: TRBV28; J: TRBJ2-4; size: NA; DNA: TGTGCCAGCAGTTTGGCAGGGGCAGGAGGCATTCAGTACTTC; CDR3: CASSLAGAGGIQYF
D: NA; V: TRBV4-1; J: TRBJ1-5; size: many; DNA: TGCGCCAGCAGCCTAGAGGGGGGGAATAGCAATCAGCCCCAGCATTTT; CDR3: CASSLEGGNSNQPQHF
D: TRBD1; V: TRBV28; J: TRBJ1-1; size: many; DNA: TGTGCCAGCAGTTTTGGGGACAGGGCCACTGAAGCTTTCTTT; CDR3: CASSFGDRATEAFF
D: NA; V: TRBV7-2; J: TRBJ1-1; size: many; DNA: TGTGCCAGCAGCTTAGTAGTAAGAAATACTGAAGCTTTCTTT; CDR3: CASSLVVRNTEAFF
D: TRBD2; V: TRBV5-4; J: TRBJ2-7; size: few; DNA: TGTGCCAGCAGCTCGGGGGGAGGCCACGAGCAGTACTTC; CDR3: CASSSGGGHEQYF
D: NA; V: TRBV7-9; J: TRBJ1-1; size: many; DNA: TGTGCCAGCAGCACCGCTAGGACGGCCATGAACACTGAAGCTTTCTTT; CDR3: CASSTARTAMNTEAFF
D: NA; V: TRBV30; J: TRBJ1-2; size: many; DNA: TGTGCCTGGAGTGGCCAGTTCTATGGCTACACCTTC; CDR3: CAWSGQFYGYTF
D: NA; V: TRBV9; J: TRBJ1-2; size: NA; DNA: TGTGCCAGCAGCGTAGACAGGGACTATGGCTACACCTTC; CDR3: CASSVDRDYGYTF